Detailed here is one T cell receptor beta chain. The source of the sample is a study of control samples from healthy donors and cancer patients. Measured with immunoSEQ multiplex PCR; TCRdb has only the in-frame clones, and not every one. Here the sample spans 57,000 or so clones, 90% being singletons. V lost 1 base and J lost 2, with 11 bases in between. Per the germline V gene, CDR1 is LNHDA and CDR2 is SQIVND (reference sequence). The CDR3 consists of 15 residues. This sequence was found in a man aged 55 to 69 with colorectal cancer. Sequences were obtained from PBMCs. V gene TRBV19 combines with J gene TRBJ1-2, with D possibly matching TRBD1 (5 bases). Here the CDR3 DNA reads TGTGCCAGTAGTATAGGTAACAGGATAAACTATGGCTACACCTTC. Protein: CASSIGNRINYGYTF.